This T cell receptor (beta chain) is drawn from a study of T cells in Graves' hyperthyroidism and ophthalmopathy. TCR beta CDR3 regions were amplified from RNA transcripts. Researchers ran a first-round RT-PCR on the TCR CDR3 using the HTBI primer set. TCRdb re-called the multiplex PCR reads through MiXCR, storing one row per CDR3 protein. The data show about 380,000 distinct CDR3 sequences, approximately 13% seen once. This clonotype was seen a handful of times. The CDR3 has 11 amino acids. The germline gives CDR1 ENHRY, CDR2 SYGVKD. V was cut by 2 bases and J by 8 bases, with 4 bases left in between. The study based diagnoses on clinical symptoms, serum thyroxine and TRAb, thyroid ultrasound and orbital computed tomography. Cells are PBMCs isolated from about 10 ml of fresh blood.

J is TRBJ2-1 and V is TRBV10-3; D not certain. Material for sequencing was blood. The source of this sequence is a man aged 25 to 45 with Graves' hyperthyroidism that later progressed to Graves' ophthalmopathy. In DNA, the CDR3 is TGTGCCATCAGTGAGGGCGATGAGCAGTTCTTC. It yields the protein CAISEGDEQFF.